This TCR beta chain originates from a study of control samples from healthy donors and cancer patients. Clones were sequenced by immunoSEQ multiplex PCR, and TCRdb holds only the in-frame ones, with some missing. The sample lists under 30,000 clones; about 85% were seen once. CDR3 length: 13 amino acids. The V end lost 6 bases, the J end lost 5 bases, and 13 bases lay between the germline ends. CDR1 ENHRY and CDR2 SYGVKD come from the germline V gene. The table lists this clone with a count of one. Sequencing was done on a sample of formalin-fixed, paraffin-embedded tissue. This sequence originates from a female donor with melanoma. This sequence joins TRBV10-3 and TRBJ1-1, with D maybe TRBD1 (5 bases). This CDR3 reads CAIRGVRETEAFF. CDR3 in DNA: TGTGCCATCAGGGGGGTGCGGGAAACTGAAGCTTTCTTT.